The 32 T cell receptor beta chains in this list originate from one sample, sequenced in a study of blood T cell repertoires in COVID-19. The table came from immunoSEQ multiplex PCR; TCRdb's copy has only in-frame clones and leaves some out. The sample contains about 280,000 clones, about four fifths of which appear only once. Sequencing was done on a sample of peripheral blood. Every receptor here comes from a woman aged 45-65 years who had recovered from COVID-19.

V and J are TRBV6-5 and TRBJ1-2, with D possibly TRBD1 on 5 matching bases. The CDR3 extends over 13 amino acids. Germline lookup yields CDR1 MNHEY and CDR2 SVGAGI. The V and J ends lost 6 bases and 6 bases respectively, with 14 bases between them. CDR3 loop: CASSRQIKDGYTF. In nucleotides, the CDR3 is TGTGCCAGCAGCCGACAGATTAAGGATGGCTACACCTTC.

At least ten counts were recorded for this clone. The DNA for the CDR3 is TGCAGCGTGGAAATTGGGAGCGGGAGCGGGGGTGAGCAGTTCTTC. It codes for CSVEIGSGSGGEQFF. The chain recombines TRBV29-1 with TRBJ2-1, with 8 bases identical to TRBD2. Germline V gene sequence: CDR1 SQVTM, CDR2 ANQGSEA. J gave up 9 bases and V 6 bases, and 16 bases lay outside the gene matches. The CDR3 loop spans 15 amino acids.

The V gene is TRBV6-5, the J gene TRBJ2-1; 8 nucleotides match TRBD2. CDR1 is MNHEY and CDR2 is SVGAGI in the germline V gene. Trimming at V came to 6 bases and at J to 6 bases, leaving 7 bases not matched to a gene. The CDR3 is 14 residues long. The CDR3 is CASRGGRWGNEQFF. In nucleotides, the CDR3 is TGTGCCAGCAGGGGCGGGAGGTGGGGCAATGAGCAGTTCTTC.

The chain has TRBV19 and TRBJ2-3, with TRBD2 identical over 7 bases. Germline V gene lookup returns CDR1 LNHDA and CDR2 SQIVND (reference sequence). The CDR3 totals 18 residues. V shed 6 bases, J shed 2 bases, and the junction held 17 bases outside the gene matches. DNA for the CDR3: TGTGCCAGTAGCCCAGGGTGGCGGGGGAGCTTACTCACAGATACGCAGTATTTT. Translation gives CASSPGWRGSLLTDTQYF.

The chain uses TRBV7-9 and TRBJ1-1, with D possibly matching TRBD1 (5 bases). Germline loops: CDR1 SEHNR, CDR2 FQNEAQ (reference sequence). V shed 5 bases and J shed 7 bases, with 11 bases lying between them. There are 12 residues in the CDR3. In nucleotides, the CDR3 is TGTGCCAGCAGCCAAGAAGGGGATGAAGCTTTCTTT. Amino acids: CASSQEGDEAFF.

The gene calls are TRBV24-1 and TRBJ2-3; D call uncertain. The CDR3 loop spans 16 amino acids. CDR1 and CDR2 from the germline V gene are KGHDR and SFDVKD. Trimming removed 1 base from V and 0 bases from J, with 10 bases in between. Written as DNA, the CDR3 is TGTGCCACCAGTGATTTTCGGCAGACTAGCACAGATACGCAGTATTTT. The encoded protein is CATSDFRQTSTDTQYF.

The chain combines TRBV19 with TRBJ2-5, with TRBD2 matching 7 bases. Trimming cost V 1 base and J 5 bases; bases outside gene matches: 13. Germline V gives CDR1 LNHDA, CDR2 SQIVND (reference sequence). This CDR3 comprises 17 residues. CDR3 bases: TGTGCCAGTAGTATAGGGGGAGGGACCCGTTCCCGGGAGACCCAGTACTTC. Its protein product is CASSIGGGTRSRETQYF.

The J gene is TRBJ2-7, the V gene TRBV11-3; D is unresolved. Trimming stripped 6 bases from V and 6 bases from J, with 18 bases between. The germline V gene encodes CDR1 SGHNT and CDR2 YENEEA. The CDR3 consists of 14 residues. The CDR3 sequence: CASSAGSFSTEQYF. The DNA of the CDR3 is TGTGCCAGCAGTGCCGGGTCTTTTTCGACCGAGCAGTACTTC.

The chain is built from TRBV4-3 and TRBJ2-7; D uncertain. With 0 bases removed from V and 6 bases from J, the gap between germline ends came to 6 bases. This CDR3 has 12 amino acids. CDR1 is LGHNA and CDR2 is YSLEER in the germline V gene. CDR3 bases: TGCGCCAGCAGCCAAGATCGCGGCGAGCAGTACTTC. Its translation: CASSQDRGEQYF.

This rearrangement joins TRBV5-3 to TRBJ1-4; 7 positions agree with TRBD1. TRBV5-3 is annotated as an ORF whose role is uncertain. Losses at the gene ends were 4 bases for V and 7 bases for J; bases not matched to a gene: 4. The CDR3 consists of 13 residues. CDR3 sequence reads: CARSPDRVEKLFF. The CDR3, as DNA: TGTGCCAGAAGCCCTGACAGGGTTGAAAAACTGTTTTTT.

The J gene is TRBJ2-1, the V gene TRBV6-4, with D perhaps TRBD2 (6 bases). Germline-derived CDR1 and CDR2 are MRHNA and SNTAGT. V was trimmed by 1 base and J by 5 bases, leaving 15 bases between them. This CDR3 region has 16 residues. CDR3 loop: CASSDFWGTSDNEQFF. CDR3 coding DNA: TGTGCCAGCAGTGACTTTTGGGGGACTTCAGACAATGAGCAGTTCTTC.

The chain couples TRBV3-1 (or the pseudogene TRBV3-2) to TRBJ1-1; D call uncertain. Germline V gene sequence: CDR1 LGHDT, CDR2 YNNKEL (reference sequence). Trimming left V 4 bases short and J 0 bases short, with 9 bases between. This CDR3 comprises 14 residues. The CDR3 nucleotides are TGTGCCAGCAGCCCTCCTCAGGTGAACACTGAAGCTTTCTTT. Amino acids: CASSPPQVNTEAFF.

V gene TRBV28 combines with J gene TRBJ1-4; D not resolved. The CDR3 has 17 residues. V gave up 6 bases and J gave up 3 bases, with 20 bases separating them. In germline, CDR1 is MDHEN, CDR2 SYDVKM. CDR3 sequence reads: CASRPNAGITSNEKLFF. The CDR3 DNA is TGTGCCAGCAGACCCAACGCGGGCATCACTTCTAATGAAAAACTGTTTTTT.

The V call is TRBV7-7, the J call TRBJ1-1; maybe TRBD1 (6 bases). This CDR3 spans 16 amino acids. V was shortened by 2 bases and J by 4 bases, with 17 bases between the two germline ends. From germline, CDR1 is SSHAT and CDR2 FNYEAQ (reference sequence). As DNA, the CDR3 is TGTGCCAGCAGCTTACACCAGGGGTTGAGACGCACTGAAGCTTTCTTT. It specifies CASSLHQGLRRTEAFF. Based on the CDR3 plus reference TRBV7-7 and TRBJ1-1, the full variable domain is GAGVSQSPRYKVTKRGQDVTLRCDPISSHATLYWYQQALGQGPEFLTYFNYEAQPDKSGLPSDRFSAERPEGSISTLTIQRTEQRDSAMYRCASSLHQGLRRTEAFFGQGTRLTVV.

This sequence joins TRBV3-1 (or the pseudogene TRBV3-2) and TRBJ1-5; a possible D gene is TRBD1 (5 bases). V lost 0 bases and J 7 bases, leaving 19 bases between the germline ends. Germline values: CDR1 LGHDT, CDR2 YNNKEL (reference sequence). This CDR3 region has 17 residues. The CDR3 spells CASSQDLSQGNGQPQHF. CDR3 in DNA: TGTGCCAGCAGCCAAGATCTATCGCAGGGTAATGGGCAGCCCCAGCATTTT.

The genes are TRBV4-1 and TRBJ2-1; possible D gene TRBD1, 6 bases. The CDR3 sequence is 15 residues long. Trimming took off 0 bases at V and 5 bases at J, with 11 bases between the two ends. The germline gives CDR1 MGHRA, CDR2 YSYEKL. The CDR3 DNA reads as TGCGCCAGCAGCCAAGATTGGGACAACAACAATGAGCAGTTCTTC. Amino acids: CASSQDWDNNNEQFF.

V is TRBV11-2 and J is TRBJ1-4; D call uncertain. The germline V gene has CDR1 SGHAT and CDR2 FQNNGV. V dropped 5 bases and J dropped 7 bases, with 14 bases sitting between them. The CDR3 runs 14 residues. Here the CDR3 DNA reads TGTGCCAGCAGCCCTGGGCATTCCCGTGAAAAACTGTTTTTT. This gives the protein CASSPGHSREKLFF.

The V call is TRBV13, the J call TRBJ2-1, with a weak D call TRBD1 (5 bases). The CDR3 has 21 residues. Trimming pared 4 bases from V and 2 bases from J, leaving 30 bases between. Per germline, CDR1 PRHDT and CDR2 FYEKMQ (reference sequence). The CDR3 DNA reads TGTGCCAGCAGCTACACGCGAACTGACAGCCCCTTCGGCTGGACCTACAATGAGCAGTTCTTC. Protein product: CASSYTRTDSPFGWTYNEQFF.

The chain couples TRBV7-2 to TRBJ2-7; TRBD1 matches 7 bases. Unmatched junction bases numbered 2, after V lost 5 bases and J lost 4 bases. CDR1 is SGHTA and CDR2 is FQGNSA in the germline V gene. The CDR3 length is 12 residues. The CDR3 here is CASSADRYEQYF. In DNA form, the CDR3 reads TGTGCCAGCAGCGCGGACAGGTACGAGCAGTACTTC.

V usage is TRBV12-2 and J usage is TRBJ2-7; the table gives TRBD2 as D, unverified against the DNA. TRBV12-2 is deemed a pseudogene. CDR3 length: 13 residues. The CDR3 coding sequence is TGTGCAAGTCGTCTTAGTGTTTACTACGAGCAGTACTTC. It is translated as CASRLSVYYEQYF.

The V gene is TRBV5-6, the J gene TRBJ1-2; 7 bases map to TRBD1. The CDR3 consists of 14 residues. V lost 4 bases and J lost 6; bases outside the gene matches: 9. CDR1 is SGHDT, CDR2 YYEEEE, per germline. The chain's CDR3 is CASSPLGQNHGYTF. The CDR3 coding sequence is TGTGCCAGCAGCCCACTGGGACAGAACCATGGCTACACCTTC. Supplemented by reference TRBV5-6 and TRBJ1-2, the full variable domain reads DAGVTQSPTHLIKTRGQQVTLRCSPKSGHDTVSWYQQALGQGPQFIFQYYEEEERQRGNFPDRFSGHQFPNYSSELNVNALLLGDSALYLCASSPLGQNHGYTFGSGTRLTVV.

CDR3 in amino acids: CASSRQGTYEQYF. The CDR3 DNA follows: TGTGCCAGCAGTCGACAGGGAACCTACGAGCAGTACTTC. This rearrangement joins TRBV2 to TRBJ2-7; 7 bases fit TRBD1. Germline V gives CDR1 SNHLY, CDR2 FYNNEI. The V and J ends lost 5 bases and 2 bases, in that order; junction bases with no gene match: 3. The CDR3 totals 13 residues.

The genes are TRBV28 and TRBJ1-2; 9 positions match TRBD1. The CDR3 is 15 amino acids. Losses at the gene ends were 5 bases for V and 4 bases for J; bases not matched to a gene: 8. Per the germline V gene, CDR1 is MDHEN and CDR2 is SYDVKM. The DNA of the CDR3 is TGTGCCAGCAGTCCAGGGGACAGGGCCGGCTATGGCTACACCTTC. Its protein is CASSPGDRAGYGYTF.

V usage is TRBV7-8 and J usage is TRBJ2-7; D possibly corresponds to TRBD1 (6 bases). Germline V gene sequence: CDR1 SGHVS, CDR2 FQNEAQ. The CDR3 runs to 14 residues. The V and J ends lost 3 bases and 1 base respectively, with 10 bases between them. In DNA, the CDR3 is TGTGCCAGCAGCTTGCAGGGGCTATCCTACGAGCAGTACTTC. It translates to CASSLQGLSYEQYF.

The chain joins TRBV27 to TRBJ2-3, with D maybe TRBD1 (5 bases). Germline CDR1 reads MNHEY; CDR2 reads SMNVEV (reference sequence). V gave up 1 base and J gave up 1 base, with 21 bases separating them. This CDR3 region has 19 residues. The CDR3 bases are TGTGCCAGCAGTTTATTTGCAGGGTTAAGGTATGGGGGCACAGATACGCAGTATTTT. This sequence encodes CASSLFAGLRYGGTDTQYF.

The V call is TRBV6-2 or TRBV6-3, the J call TRBJ2-7; D call uncertain. The CDR3 sequence is 11 residues long. Trimming pared 5 bases from V and 4 bases from J, leaving 6 bases between. Germline lookup yields CDR1 MNHEY and CDR2 SVGEGT. In DNA form, the CDR3 reads TGTGCCAGCAGTATGCAGTACGAGCAGTACTTC. Translation gives CASSMQYEQYF.

This clone was picked up one time. At the DNA level, this CDR3 is encoded by other sequences in the same sample as well. The chain joins TRBV19 to TRBJ1-4, with 8 bases aligning to TRBD1. The CDR3 loop spans 15 amino acids. Unmatched junction bases numbered 5, after V lost 3 bases and J lost 5 bases. CDR1 and CDR2 (germline): LNHDA, SQIVND (reference sequence). CDR3: CASSIGGTGNEKLFF. The CDR3 DNA reads TGTGCCAGTAGTATCGGAGGGACAGGCAATGAAAAACTGTTTTTT.

V usage is TRBV6-6 and J usage is TRBJ2-1; no clear D gene. Trimming shortened V by 6 bases and J by 4 bases, and 13 bases separated the two germline ends. The CDR3 is 14 residues long. CDR1 MNHNY and CDR2 SVGAGI come from the germline V gene (reference sequence). In DNA form, the CDR3 reads TGTGCCAGCAGGATCTCACTAATGTACAATGAGCAGTTCTTC. Its protein product is CASRISLMYNEQFF.

The CDR3 DNA follows: TGTGCCAGCAGTGCGGCTAGCGGCACCGGGGAGCTGTTTTTT. Protein sequence: CASSAASGTGELFF. The chain links TRBV2 to TRBJ2-2; TRBD2 matches at 7 bases. The J segment lost 4 bases and the V segment lost 4 bases, leaving 3 bases of the junction unmatched. CDR1 and CDR2 (germline): SNHLY, FYNNEI. This CDR3 is built from 14 residues.

V usage is TRBV27 and J usage is TRBJ2-4, with 7 bases that match TRBD2. Looked up from germline, CDR1 is MNHEY and CDR2 is SMNVEV (reference sequence). This CDR3 has 16 amino acids. V lost 6 bases to trimming and J lost 0 bases; unmatched junction nucleotides: 8. The CDR3 loop is CASSLAAGLAKNIQYF. DNA for the CDR3: TGTGCCAGCAGCCTAGCGGCGGGACTAGCCAAAAACATTCAGTACTTC.

With regard to this clone: The germline gene is not matched at one end of the junction; a read error may be the cause. CDR3 in amino acids: CASSITAGNTIYF. CDR3 bases: TGTGCCAGCAGCATAACAGCTGGCAACACCATATATTTT. The rearrangement joins TRBV25-1 to TRBJ1-3; D call uncertain. Germline V gene data show CDR1 as MGHDK and CDR2 as SYGVNS. This CDR3 is 13 amino acids long.

The V call is TRBV6-1, the J call TRBJ2-1; 12 bases map to TRBD2. The CDR3 loop spans 19 amino acids. Germline V gene lookup returns CDR1 MNHNS and CDR2 SASEGT. V was clipped by 4 bases and J by 0 bases; unmatched bases: 10. CDR3: CASSAPGLAGSSSYNEQFF. In nucleotides, the CDR3 is TGTGCCAGCAGTGCACCGGGACTAGCGGGTTCGAGCTCCTACAATGAGCAGTTCTTC.